A selection of T cell receptor beta chains follows, all from one sample in a study of OX40 agonist ivuxolimab in advanced cancers. Sequencing was performed with immunoSEQ multiplex PCR; in TCRdb, only in-frame clones are kept and a portion is missing. This table holds over 65,000 clones, less than 85% found once. The material was CD4+ or CD8+ T cells sorted from blood, obtained in a trial of the OX40 agonist ivuxolimab. These TCRs come from an adult with an advanced solid tumor such as melanoma, head and neck, liver or kidney cancer. Both conserved end residues are part of each CDR3. The order of the fields is V gene, CDR3 protein.

TRBV18	CASSPGTGEKTQYF
TRBV18	CASSPKSRTNTGELFF
TRBV15	CATSGGTSGRAQEQFF
TRBV15	CATSRDQRLQYF
TRBV6-1	CASSGRRGSHNEQFF
TRBV7-2	CASSLAGQTTSTDTQYF
TRBV2	CASSEQGARNTEAFF
TRBV2	CASGRDRLNTEAFF
TRBV28	CASTPGGRGQPQHF
TRBV4-1	CASSSRSGSTDTQYF
TRBV12-5	CASASDRQDTQYF
TRBV5-1	CASSLSGGNQPQHF
TRBV14	CASSQVKNQETQYF
TRBV18	CASSPTGILAKNIQYF
TRBV11-2	CASSLERVNVGGYTF
TRBV5-1	CASSYGDTGELFF
TRBV5-1	CASSLDGTSFFSYF
TRBV27	CASSDAGDPWGYTF
TRBV4-1	CASSQAGTKQETQYF
TRBV27	CASRERYYNEQFF
TRBV5-6	CASSSPSGGGTQYF
TRBV5-5	CASISRFPDTVFQETQYF
TRBV2	CASSMTRNVKNIQYF
TRBV5-1	CASSLEGRGSEPQHF
TRBV19	CASSLKIGTFAYNEQFF
TRBV27	CASSFLGAGADTQYF
TRBV11-3	CASSSSSSLGSDTQYF
TRBV2	CASRRPGSSYNEQFF
TRBV10-3	CAITGDRNQPQHF
TRBV5-6	CASQLYRGPRIGEQFF
TRBV28	CASKTGGGTDTQYF
TRBV12-5	CASSLAGAPTDTQYF